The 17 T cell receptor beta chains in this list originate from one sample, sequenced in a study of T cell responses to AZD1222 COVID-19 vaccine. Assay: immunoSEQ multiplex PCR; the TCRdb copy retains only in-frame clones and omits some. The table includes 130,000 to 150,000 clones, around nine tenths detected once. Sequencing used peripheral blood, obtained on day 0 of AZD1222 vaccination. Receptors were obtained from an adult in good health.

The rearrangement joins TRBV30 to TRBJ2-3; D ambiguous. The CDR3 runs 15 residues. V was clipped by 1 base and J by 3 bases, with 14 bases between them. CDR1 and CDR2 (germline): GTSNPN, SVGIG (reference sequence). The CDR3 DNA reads TGTGCCTGGAGTGAATCGGGTCTGAGGACAGATACGCAGTATTTT. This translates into CAWSESGLRTDTQYF.

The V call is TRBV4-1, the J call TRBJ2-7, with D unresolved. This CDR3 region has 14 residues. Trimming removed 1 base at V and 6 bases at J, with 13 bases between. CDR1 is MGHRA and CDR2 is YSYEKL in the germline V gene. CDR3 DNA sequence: TGCGCCAGCAGCCAAGTTGCCAGGCCGAGCGAGCAGTACTTC. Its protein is CASSQVARPSEQYF.

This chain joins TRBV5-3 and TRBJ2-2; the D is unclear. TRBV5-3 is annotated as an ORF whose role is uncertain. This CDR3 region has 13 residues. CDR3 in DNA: TGTGAGGTTGAAGGCTACGGCACCGGGGAGCTGTTTTTT. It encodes CEVEGYGTGELFF.

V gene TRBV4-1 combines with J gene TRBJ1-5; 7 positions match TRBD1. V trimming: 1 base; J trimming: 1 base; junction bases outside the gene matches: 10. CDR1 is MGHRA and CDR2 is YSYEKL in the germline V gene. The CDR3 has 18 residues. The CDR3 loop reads CASSQVMRGRRSNQPQHF. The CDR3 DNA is TGCGCCAGCAGCCAAGTCATGAGGGGGCGGAGGAGCAATCAGCCCCAGCATTTT.

For the CDR3, the DNA is TGTGCCTGGACTTCGACTAGCGGGAACACCGGGGAGCTGTTTTTT. This codes for CAWTSTSGNTGELFF. V usage is TRBV30 and J usage is TRBJ2-2; 9 positions match TRBD2. In germline, CDR1 is GTSNPN, CDR2 SVGIG (reference sequence). The CDR3 covers 15 residues. V lost 4 bases and J lost 1; bases outside the gene matches: 4.

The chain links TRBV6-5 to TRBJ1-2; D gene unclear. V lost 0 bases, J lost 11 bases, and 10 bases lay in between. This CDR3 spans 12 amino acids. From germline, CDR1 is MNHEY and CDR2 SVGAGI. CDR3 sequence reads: CASSYSGSMYTF. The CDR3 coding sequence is TGTGCCAGCAGTTACTCCGGTTCTATGTACACCTTC.

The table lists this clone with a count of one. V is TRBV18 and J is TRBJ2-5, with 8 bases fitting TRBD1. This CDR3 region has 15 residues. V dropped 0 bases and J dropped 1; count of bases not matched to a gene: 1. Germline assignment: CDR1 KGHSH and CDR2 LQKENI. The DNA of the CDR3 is TGTGCCAGCTCACCACCCGGGACAGGCCAAGAGACCCAGTACTTC. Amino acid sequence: CASSPPGTGQETQYF.

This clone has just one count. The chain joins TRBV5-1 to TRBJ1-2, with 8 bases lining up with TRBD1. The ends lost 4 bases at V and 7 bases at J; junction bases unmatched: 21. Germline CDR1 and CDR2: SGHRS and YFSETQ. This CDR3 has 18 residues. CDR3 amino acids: CASSPLVRTGPGLGGYTF. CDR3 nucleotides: TGCGCCAGCAGCCCCCTTGTTCGGACAGGGCCCGGGCTTGGTGGCTACACCTTC.

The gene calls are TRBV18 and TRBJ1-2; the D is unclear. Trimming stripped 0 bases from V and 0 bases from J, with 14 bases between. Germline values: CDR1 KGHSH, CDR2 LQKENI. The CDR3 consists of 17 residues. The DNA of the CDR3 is TGTGCCAGCTCACCACCGAATAGGGTCGAGGCTAACTATGGCTACACCTTC. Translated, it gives CASSPPNRVEANYGYTF.

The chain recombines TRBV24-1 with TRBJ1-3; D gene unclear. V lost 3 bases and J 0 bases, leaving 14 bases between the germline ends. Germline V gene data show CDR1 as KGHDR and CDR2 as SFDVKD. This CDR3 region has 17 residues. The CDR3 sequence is CATSDLPRGNSGNTIYF. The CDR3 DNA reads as TGTGCCACCAGTGATCTACCGAGAGGGAACTCTGGAAACACCATATATTTT.

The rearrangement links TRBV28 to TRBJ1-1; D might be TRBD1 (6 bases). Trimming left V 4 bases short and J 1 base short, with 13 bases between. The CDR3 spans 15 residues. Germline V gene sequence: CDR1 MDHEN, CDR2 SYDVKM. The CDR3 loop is CASSSLGRGNTEAFF. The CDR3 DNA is TGTGCCAGCAGTTCCCTTGGCAGGGGGAACACTGAAGCTTTCTTT.

The CDR3 nucleotides are TGTGCCTGGAGGACAGGGATGGGCACTGAAGCTTTCTTT. This sequence encodes CAWRTGMGTEAFF. The chain couples TRBV30 to TRBJ1-1; 7 bases line up with TRBD1. The J segment lost 4 bases and the V segment lost 3 bases, leaving 5 bases of the junction unmatched. Germline loops: CDR1 GTSNPN, CDR2 SVGIG (reference sequence). The CDR3 totals 13 residues.

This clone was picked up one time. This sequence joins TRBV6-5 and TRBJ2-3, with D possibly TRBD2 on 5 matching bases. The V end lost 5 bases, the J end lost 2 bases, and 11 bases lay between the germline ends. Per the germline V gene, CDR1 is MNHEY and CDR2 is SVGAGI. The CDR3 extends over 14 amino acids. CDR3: CASSRLFNTDTQYF. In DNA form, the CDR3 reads TGTGCCAGCAGTAGACTATTCAACACAGATACGCAGTATTTT.

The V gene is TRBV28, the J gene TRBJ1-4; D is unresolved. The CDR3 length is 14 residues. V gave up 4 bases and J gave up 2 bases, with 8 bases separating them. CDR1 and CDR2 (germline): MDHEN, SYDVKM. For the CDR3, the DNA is TGTGCCAGCAGTTACAGAAATACTAATGAAAAACTGTTTTTT. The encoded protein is CASSYRNTNEKLFF.

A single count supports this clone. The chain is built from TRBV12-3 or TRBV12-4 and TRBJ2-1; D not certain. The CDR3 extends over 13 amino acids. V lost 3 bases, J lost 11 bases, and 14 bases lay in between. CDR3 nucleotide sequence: TGTGCCAGCAGTTTTTTGCCTATCGGAAAGCAGTTCTTC. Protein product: CASSFLPIGKQFF.

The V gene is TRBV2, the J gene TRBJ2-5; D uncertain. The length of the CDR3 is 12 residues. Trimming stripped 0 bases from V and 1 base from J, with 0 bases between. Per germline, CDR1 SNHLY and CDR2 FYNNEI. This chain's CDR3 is CASSEAQETQYF. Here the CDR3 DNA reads TGTGCCAGCAGTGAAGCCCAAGAGACCCAGTACTTC.

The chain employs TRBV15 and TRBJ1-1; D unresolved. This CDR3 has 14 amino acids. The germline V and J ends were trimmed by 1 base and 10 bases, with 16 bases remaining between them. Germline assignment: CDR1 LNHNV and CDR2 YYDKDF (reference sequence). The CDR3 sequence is CATSRAEDWVGAFF. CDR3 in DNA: TGTGCCACCAGCAGAGCGGAGGACTGGGTGGGAGCTTTCTTT.